Here is one T cell receptor beta chain with its context. These data come from a study of blood T cell repertoires in COVID-19. Study-wide background: Italy, Spain and the United States were the sources of the convalescent and acute COVID-19 samples. In each case, the material was cDNA or gDNA derived from T cells, B-cell-depleted T cells, or PBMCs.

Per the original methods: Amplification with reference gene primers provided the estimates of nucleated cell counts. The protocol was immunoSEQ multiplex PCR, while the TCRdb copy is restricted to in-frame clones and leaves out a portion. V, J and clone size are those of that table, while D and trimming were read from the DNA. The sample gives fewer than 250,000 clones, 83% of which show up once; roughly 2.6% is in the top ten. Germline V gives CDR1 SGHRS, CDR2 YFSETQ. CDR3 length: 13 residues. V lost 4 bases and J lost 6; bases outside the gene matches: 5. The chain links TRBV5-1 to TRBJ1-1; 8 nucleotides agree with TRBD1. Input material: peripheral blood. This clonotype was obtained from a woman in her thirties or forties with active or convalescent COVID-19. The CDR3 DNA is TGCGCCAGCAGCACCGGACAGGGCGCTGAAGCTTTCTTT. It yields the protein CASSTGQGAEAFF.